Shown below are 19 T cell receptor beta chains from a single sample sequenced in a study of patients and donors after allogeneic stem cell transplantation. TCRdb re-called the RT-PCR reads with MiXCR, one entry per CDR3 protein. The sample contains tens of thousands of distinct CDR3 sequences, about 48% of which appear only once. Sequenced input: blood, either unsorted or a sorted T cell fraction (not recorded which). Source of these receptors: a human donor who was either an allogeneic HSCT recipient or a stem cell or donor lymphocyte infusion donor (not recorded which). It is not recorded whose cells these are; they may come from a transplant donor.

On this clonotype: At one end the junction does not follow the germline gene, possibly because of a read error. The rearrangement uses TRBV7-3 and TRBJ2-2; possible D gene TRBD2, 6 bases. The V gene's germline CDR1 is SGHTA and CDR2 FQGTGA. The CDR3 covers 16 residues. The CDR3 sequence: CASRLTGGIPTGELFF. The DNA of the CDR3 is TGTGCCAGCAGATTAACAGGAGGGATCCCCACCGGGGAGCTGTTTTTT.

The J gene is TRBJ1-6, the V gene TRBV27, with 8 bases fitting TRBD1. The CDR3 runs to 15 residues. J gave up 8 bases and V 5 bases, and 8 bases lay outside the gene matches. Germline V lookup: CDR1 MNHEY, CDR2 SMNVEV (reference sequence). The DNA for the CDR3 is TGTGCCAGCAGTGCGACAGGGGAGCGGCATTCACCCCTCCACTTT. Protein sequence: CASSATGERHSPLHF.

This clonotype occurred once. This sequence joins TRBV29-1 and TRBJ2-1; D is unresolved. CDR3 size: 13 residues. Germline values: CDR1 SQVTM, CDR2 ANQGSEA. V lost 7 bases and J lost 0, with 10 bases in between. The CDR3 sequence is CSAGVSSYNEQFF. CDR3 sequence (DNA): TGCAGCGCTGGAGTGAGCTCCTACAATGAGCAGTTCTTC.

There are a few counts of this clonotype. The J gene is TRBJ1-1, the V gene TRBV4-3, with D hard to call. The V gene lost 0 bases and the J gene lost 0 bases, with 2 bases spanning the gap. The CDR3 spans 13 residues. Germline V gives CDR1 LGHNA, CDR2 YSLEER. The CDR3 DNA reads TGCGCCAGCAGCCAAGAGCTGAACACTGAAGCTTTCTTT. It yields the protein CASSQELNTEAFF.

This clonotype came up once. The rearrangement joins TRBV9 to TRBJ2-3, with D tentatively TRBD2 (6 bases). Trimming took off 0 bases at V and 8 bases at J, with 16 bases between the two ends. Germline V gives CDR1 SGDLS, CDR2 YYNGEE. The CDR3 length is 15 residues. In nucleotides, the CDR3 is TGTGCCAGCAGCGTAGCTGTGGGAGGAGAGGGTACGCAGTATTTT. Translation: CASSVAVGGEGTQYF.

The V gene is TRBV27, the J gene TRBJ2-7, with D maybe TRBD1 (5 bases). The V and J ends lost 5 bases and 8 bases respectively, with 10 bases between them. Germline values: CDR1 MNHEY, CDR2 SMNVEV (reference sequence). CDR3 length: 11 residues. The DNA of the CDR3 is TGTGCCAGCAGTGGGCGACAGCAGCAGTACTTC. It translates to CASSGRQQQYF.

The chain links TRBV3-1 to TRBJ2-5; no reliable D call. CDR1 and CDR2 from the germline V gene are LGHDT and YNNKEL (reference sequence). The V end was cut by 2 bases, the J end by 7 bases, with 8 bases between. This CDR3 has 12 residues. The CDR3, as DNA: TGTGCCAGCAGCCAAAGGTGGAGGACCCAGTACTTC. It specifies CASSQRWRTQYF.

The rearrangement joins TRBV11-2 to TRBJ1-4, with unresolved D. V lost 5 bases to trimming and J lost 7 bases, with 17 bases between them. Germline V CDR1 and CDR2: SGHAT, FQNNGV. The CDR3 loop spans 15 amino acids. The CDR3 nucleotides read TGTGCCAGCAGCGCCACAGAGAGGACGATTGAAAAACTGTTTTTT. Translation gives CASSATERTIEKLFF.

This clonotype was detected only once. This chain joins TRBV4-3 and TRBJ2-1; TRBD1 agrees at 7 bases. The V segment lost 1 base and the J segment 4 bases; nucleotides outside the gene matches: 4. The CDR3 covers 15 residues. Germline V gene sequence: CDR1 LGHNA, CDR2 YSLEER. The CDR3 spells CASSQGDSFYNEQFF. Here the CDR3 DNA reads TGCGCCAGCAGCCAAGGGGACAGCTTTTACAATGAGCAGTTCTTC.

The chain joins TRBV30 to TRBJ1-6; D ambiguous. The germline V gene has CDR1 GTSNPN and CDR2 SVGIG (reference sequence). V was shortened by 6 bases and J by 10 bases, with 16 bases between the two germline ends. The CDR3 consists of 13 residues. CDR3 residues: CACQTEYGSPLHF. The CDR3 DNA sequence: TGTGCCTGTCAGACTGAGTATGGATCACCCCTCCACTTT. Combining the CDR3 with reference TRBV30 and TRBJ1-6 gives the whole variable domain SQTIHQWPATLVQPVGSPLSLECTVEGTSNPNLYWYRQAAGRGLQLLFYSVGIGQISSEVPQNLSASRPQDRQFILSSKKLLLSDSGFYLCACQTEYGSPLHFGNGTRLTVT.

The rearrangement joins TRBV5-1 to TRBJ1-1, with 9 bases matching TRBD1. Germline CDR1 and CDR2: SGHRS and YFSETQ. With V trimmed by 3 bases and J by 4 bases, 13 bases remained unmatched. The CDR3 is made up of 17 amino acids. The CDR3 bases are TGCGCCAGCAGCTGGCCCCAAGGACAGGGGATAGCCACTGAAGCTTTCTTT. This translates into CASSWPQGQGIATEAFF.

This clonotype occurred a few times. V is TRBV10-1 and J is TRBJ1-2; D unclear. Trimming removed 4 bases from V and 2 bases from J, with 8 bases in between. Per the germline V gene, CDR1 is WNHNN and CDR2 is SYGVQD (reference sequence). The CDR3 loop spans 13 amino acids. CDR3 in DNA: TGCGCCAGCAGTGCGCGGCAGAACTATGGCTACACCTTC. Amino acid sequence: CASSARQNYGYTF.

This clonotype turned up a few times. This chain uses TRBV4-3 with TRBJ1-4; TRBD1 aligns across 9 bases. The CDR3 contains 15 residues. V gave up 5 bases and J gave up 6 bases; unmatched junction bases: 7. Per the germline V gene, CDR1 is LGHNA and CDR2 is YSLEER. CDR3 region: CASSSPGQGHEKLFF. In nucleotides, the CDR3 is TGCGCCAGCAGCTCTCCGGGACAGGGCCATGAAAAACTGTTTTTT.

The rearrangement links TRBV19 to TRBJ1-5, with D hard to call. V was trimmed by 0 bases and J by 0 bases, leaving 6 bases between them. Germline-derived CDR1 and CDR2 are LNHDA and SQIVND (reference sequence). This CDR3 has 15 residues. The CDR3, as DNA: TGTGCCAGTAGTATAGACTCACCTAGCAATCAGCCCCAGCATTTT. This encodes CASSIDSPSNQPQHF.

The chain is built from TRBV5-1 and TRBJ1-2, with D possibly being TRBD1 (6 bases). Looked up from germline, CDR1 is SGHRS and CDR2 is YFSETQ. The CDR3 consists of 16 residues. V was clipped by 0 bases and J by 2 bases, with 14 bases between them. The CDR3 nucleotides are TGCGCCAGCAGCTTGGAGCGGACAGAACTCAACTATGGCTACACCTTC. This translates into CASSLERTELNYGYTF.

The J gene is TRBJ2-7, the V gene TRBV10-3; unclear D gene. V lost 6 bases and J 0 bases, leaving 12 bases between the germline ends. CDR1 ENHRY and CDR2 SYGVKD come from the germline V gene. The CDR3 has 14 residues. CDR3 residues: CAIREPYGSYEQYF. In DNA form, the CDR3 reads TGTGCCATCAGGGAGCCATACGGCTCCTACGAGCAGTACTTC.

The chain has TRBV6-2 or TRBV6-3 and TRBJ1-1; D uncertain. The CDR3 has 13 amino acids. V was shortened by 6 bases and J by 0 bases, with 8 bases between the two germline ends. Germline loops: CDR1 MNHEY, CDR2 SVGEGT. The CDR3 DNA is TGTGCCAGCAGGAGACATTTGAACACTGAAGCTTTCTTT. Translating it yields CASRRHLNTEAFF.

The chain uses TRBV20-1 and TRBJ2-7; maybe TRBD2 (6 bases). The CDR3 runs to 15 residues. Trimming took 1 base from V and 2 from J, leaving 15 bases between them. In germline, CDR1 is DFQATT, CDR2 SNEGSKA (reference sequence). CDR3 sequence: CSARGTGTLAYEQYF. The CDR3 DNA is TGCAGTGCTAGAGGAACTGGGACTTTGGCCTACGAGCAGTACTTC.

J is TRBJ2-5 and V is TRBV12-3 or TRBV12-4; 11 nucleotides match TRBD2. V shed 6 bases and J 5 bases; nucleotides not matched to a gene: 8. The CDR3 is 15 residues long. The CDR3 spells CASSLLAGVGETQYF. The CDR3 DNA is TGTGCCAGCAGCCTACTAGCGGGAGTTGGTGAGACCCAGTACTTC.